The 7 T cell receptor beta chains reported below all come from one sample, sequenced in a study of Ad26.COV2.S vaccination and SARS-CoV-2 variants. Here immunoSEQ multiplex PCR was the method, and the copy in TCRdb shows in-frame clones only, minus some. The data contain 180,000 or so clones, around nine tenths of them singletons. The sample here was peripheral blood, taken after recovery from COVID-19. The receptors shown here come from a human donor who had recovered from COVID-19.

This clone has just a few counts. The chain is built from TRBV27 and TRBJ2-7; 10 bases are a match to TRBD1. The J segment lost 4 bases and the V segment lost 6 bases, leaving 6 bases of the junction unmatched. This CDR3 contains 14 residues. CDR1 and CDR2 from the germline V gene are MNHEY and SMNVEV (reference sequence). CDR3 residues: CASSDGTGVYEQYF. The CDR3 DNA is TGTGCCAGCAGCGACGGGACAGGGGTGTACGAGCAGTACTTC.

V usage is TRBV5-4 and J usage is TRBJ1-5, with D unclear. CDR1 and CDR2 (germline): SGHNT, YYREEE (reference sequence). V was pared by 0 bases and J by 5 bases, with 9 bases between. This CDR3 contains 14 residues. The CDR3 nucleotides read TGTGCCAGCAGCTTGGCAGGATATGATCAGCCCCAGCATTTT. It codes for CASSLAGYDQPQHF.

Of note for this clone: The junction departs from the called germline gene at one end, perhaps through a read error. The chain recombines TRBV19 with TRBJ2-5; TRBD2 aligns across 7 bases. CDR3 length: 10 residues. CDR1 and CDR2 (germline): LNHDA, SQIVND (reference sequence). The CDR3 loop is CATDVGAGDF. CDR3 sequence (DNA): TGTGCCACCGACGTCGGGGCGGGGGACTTC.

This chain joins TRBV30 and TRBJ2-5, with unresolved D. The CDR3 spans 13 residues. Trimming removed 4 bases at V and 5 bases at J, with 14 bases between. Germline V gives CDR1 GTSNPN, CDR2 SVGIG (reference sequence). The CDR3 sequence: CAWKKDRVETQYF. The CDR3 nucleotides are TGTGCCTGGAAGAAGGACCGGGTGGAGACCCAGTACTTC.

J is TRBJ2-3 and V is TRBV3-1 (or the pseudogene TRBV3-2), with unresolved D. The CDR3 extends over 13 amino acids. Germline CDR1 is LGHDT and CDR2 is YNNKEL (reference sequence). V was shortened by 4 bases and J by 6 bases, with 11 bases between the two germline ends. CDR3 amino acids: CASSLFLGDTQYF. The CDR3 nucleotides are TGTGCCAGCAGCCTTTTTCTCGGGGATACGCAGTATTTT.

The chain links TRBV7-9 to TRBJ1-2; a weak D match, TRBD1 (6 bases). CDR3 length equals 15 residues. V was cut by 1 base and J by 3 bases, with 12 bases left in between. Germline CDR1 is SEHNR and CDR2 is FQNEAQ (reference sequence). This CDR3 is CASSLVQGNYYGYTF. Written as DNA, the CDR3 is TGTGCCAGCAGCTTAGTACAGGGTAATTACTATGGCTACACCTTC.

This chain links TRBV4-1 with TRBJ1-5, with a weak D call TRBD1 (5 bases). Germline V CDR1 and CDR2: MGHRA, YSYEKL. The CDR3 length is 15 residues. The germline V and J ends were trimmed by 3 bases and 2 bases, with 11 bases remaining between them. The CDR3 DNA is TGCGCCAGCAGCCAGTGGCAGGGCGGCAATCAGCCCCAGCATTTT. The encoded protein is CASSQWQGGNQPQHF.